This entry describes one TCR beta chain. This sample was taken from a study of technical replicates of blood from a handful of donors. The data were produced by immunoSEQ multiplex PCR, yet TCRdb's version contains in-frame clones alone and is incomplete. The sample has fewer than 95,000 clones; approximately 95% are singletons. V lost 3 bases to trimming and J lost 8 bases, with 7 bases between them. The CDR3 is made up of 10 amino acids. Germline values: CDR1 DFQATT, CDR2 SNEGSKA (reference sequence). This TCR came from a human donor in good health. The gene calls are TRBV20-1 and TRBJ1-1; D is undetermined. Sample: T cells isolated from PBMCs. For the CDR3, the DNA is TGCAGTGCTAGTCGTGAGGAAGCTTTCTTT. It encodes CSASREEAFF.